The clone carrying this TCR beta chain was seen only a few times. No antigen is known for it. The sample contains more than one DNA sequence encoding this CDR3. This entry comes from a study of cytomegalovirus exposure and HLA in healthy donors. From germline, CDR1 is GTSNPN and CDR2 SVGIG (reference sequence). The CDR3 extends over 11 amino acids. With 0 bases removed from V and 6 bases from J, the gap between germline ends came to 5 bases. The PCR had 60 Vbeta and 13 Jbeta primers. In the study's own analysis: Roughly 12 million of some 80 million unique TCR beta chains were shared, per a later count. TCRdb's table, derived via immunoSEQ multiplex PCR, lists solely in-frame clones and lacks some. V and J calls and clone size come straight from that table; D and trimming were deduced from the DNA. The sample yields about 210,000 clones, more than 70% seen once. Study findings and constraints: A later analysis showed TCR association rates differing by HLA locus, peaking at DRB1 and lowest at HLA-C.

The rearrangement joins TRBV30 to TRBJ1-1; D uncertain. The sequenced sample consisted of PBMCs. The receptor comes from a boy between 10 and 17 years old in good health and CMV-seronegative. CDR3 sequence: CAWSVLSEAFF. In DNA form, the CDR3 reads TGTGCCTGGAGTGTACTCTCTGAAGCTTTCTTT.